One sample yielded the 13 T cell receptor beta chains listed below, sequenced in a study of vaccination effects on CD4 cells after COVID-19. Sequencing used immunoSEQ multiplex PCR; TCRdb keeps in-frame clones, though not all of them. The sample lists some 30,000 clones, 72% occurring once. The antigens for these receptors are not known. Ahead of sequencing, the ViraFEST assay grew antigen-specific CD4+ T cells using viral peptide pools. Following culture for about 11 days, CD4+ T cells were isolated. The person's infection with SARS-CoV-2, confirmed by PCR, took place between March and December 2020. This specimen consisted of CD4+ T cells from PBMCs cultured with a peptide pool, obtained before COVID-19 vaccination. These receptors came from a human donor who had a prior SARS-CoV-2 infection.

The chain has TRBV13 and TRBJ2-7, with 7 bases lining up with TRBD1. Trimming removed 5 bases from V and 6 bases from J; junction bases left unmatched: 7. The length of the CDR3 is 13 residues. Germline V gene data show CDR1 as PRHDT and CDR2 as FYEKMQ (reference sequence). The CDR3 region is CASSPDRFSEQYF. The CDR3 DNA is TGTGCCAGCAGCCCGGACAGGTTCAGCGAGCAGTACTTC.

This sequence joins TRBV2 and TRBJ2-5; possible D gene TRBD2, 6 bases. V lost 10 bases and J lost 14, with 26 bases in between. From germline, CDR1 is SNHLY and CDR2 FYNNEI. This CDR3 spans 13 amino acids. CDR3 coding DNA: TGTGCCACCTCGGGGCGTAGCGGTACCTATTATTACTTC. Its protein product is CATSGRSGTYYYF.

The gene calls are TRBV7-9 and TRBJ2-2, with TRBD2 matching over 12 bases. CDR3 size: 18 residues. The J segment lost 0 bases and the V segment lost 5 bases, leaving 7 bases of the junction unmatched. Germline CDR1 and CDR2: SEHNR and FQNEAQ (reference sequence). CDR3 in DNA: TGTGCCAGCAGCCCAACCGGGACTAGCGGGCCGAACACCGGGGAGCTGTTTTTT. Translated: CASSPTGTSGPNTGELFF.

This rearrangement joins TRBV27 to TRBJ2-3; D gene uncertain. Germline CDR1 MNHEY, CDR2 SMNVEV (reference sequence). The length of the CDR3 is 14 residues. V gave up 6 bases and J gave up 2 bases, with 12 bases separating them. The CDR3 sequence: CASRVDWNTDTQYF. CDR3 nucleotides: TGTGCCAGCAGGGTCGACTGGAACACAGATACGCAGTATTTT.

In its sample, this clone was seen a few times. The J gene is TRBJ1-5, the V gene TRBV5-5, with a weak D call TRBD1 (5 bases). The germline CDR1 and CDR2 sequences are SGHKS and YYEKEE (reference sequence). The V end was cut by 3 bases, the J end by 3 bases, with 13 bases between. CDR3 length: 15 residues. CDR3 nucleotides: TGTGCCAGCAGCTCGGGGGTCCCAACCAATCAGCCCCAGCATTTT. Amino acids: CASSSGVPTNQPQHF.

This clone turned up a few times. The chain links TRBV11-2 to TRBJ1-3; D is undetermined. Germline CDR1 and CDR2: SGHAT and FQNNGV. This CDR3 contains 15 residues. Trimming cost V 0 bases and J 0 bases, with 6 bases left between them. The CDR3 region is CASSLEPFSGNTIYF. CDR3 DNA: TGTGCCAGCAGCTTAGAGCCGTTCTCTGGAAACACCATATATTTT.

This clone came up once. This chain links TRBV11-3 with TRBJ2-5; D uncertain. Trimming shortened V by 5 bases and J by 8 bases, and 9 bases separated the two germline ends. This CDR3 comprises 11 residues. Germline assignment: CDR1 SGHNT and CDR2 YENEEA. CDR3 in amino acids: CASSAMLTQYF. CDR3 DNA: TGTGCCAGCAGCGCGATGCTAACCCAGTACTTC.

This chain joins TRBV7-9 and TRBJ2-3; TRBD2 agrees at 9 bases. Germline V gene data show CDR1 as SEHNR and CDR2 as FQNEAQ (reference sequence). This CDR3 has 16 residues. After removal of 3 bases from V and 4 bases from J, the junction contained 8 bases not matched to a gene. The CDR3 region is CASSFREREAADTQYF. The CDR3 DNA is TGTGCCAGCAGCTTTAGGGAGCGGGAGGCGGCAGATACGCAGTATTTT.

This clone was detected a few times. This CDR3 is CASSRDRVYGGYTF. CDR3 DNA sequence: TGTGCCAGCTCCAGGGACAGGGTTTATGGTGGCTACACCTTC. The rearrangement links TRBV2 to TRBJ1-2; 9 nucleotides line up with TRBD1. The CDR3 length is 14 residues. In germline, CDR1 is SNHLY, CDR2 FYNNEI. Germline trimming cut 8 bases from V and 7 bases from J; bases unmatched to any gene: 11.

The chain is built from TRBV10-3 and TRBJ1-2; a possible D gene is TRBD1 (5 bases). V lost 0 bases and J 6 bases, leaving 29 bases between the germline ends. Germline-derived CDR1 and CDR2 are ENHRY and SYGVKD. The CDR3 has 20 amino acids. The CDR3 is CAISESRDVGQRPHVDGYTF. Here the CDR3 DNA reads TGTGCCATCAGTGAGTCGCGGGACGTCGGCCAGCGCCCTCATGTAGATGGCTACACCTTC.

This clone was found once. The chain carries TRBV27 and TRBJ1-6, with D unresolved. V was shortened by 5 bases and J by 0 bases, with 11 bases between the two germline ends. Germline CDR1 and CDR2: MNHEY and SMNVEV (reference sequence). This CDR3 comprises 16 residues. The CDR3 protein is CASSAPESSYNSPLHF. CDR3 nucleotides: TGTGCCAGCAGTGCCCCGGAGAGCTCCTATAATTCACCCCTCCACTTT.

This clone appeared a few times. J is TRBJ2-2 and V is TRBV5-1; D is undetermined. The ends were cut back, 0 bases at V and 8 bases at J, with 8 bases in the middle. Germline CDR1 is SGHRS and CDR2 is YFSETQ. The CDR3 length is 13 residues. The CDR3 DNA sequence: TGCGCCAGCAGCTTGGAATTCATGGGGGAGCTGTTTTTT. Translated: CASSLEFMGELFF.

The chain joins TRBV28 to TRBJ2-5; no clear D gene. This CDR3 contains 15 residues. CDR1 and CDR2 (germline): MDHEN, SYDVKM. V was shortened by 4 bases and J by 3 bases, with 15 bases between the two germline ends. As DNA, the CDR3 is TGTGCCAGCAGTTCAGGCTTTGTGGGCAAAGAGACCCAGTACTTC. Protein product: CASSSGFVGKETQYF. Variable domain in full (rest from reference TRBV28 and TRBJ2-5): DVKVTQSSRYLVKRTGEKVFLECVQDMDHENMFWYRQDPGLGLRLIYFSYDVKMKEKGDIPEGYSVSREKKERFSLILESASTNQTSMYLCASSSGFVGKETQYFGPGTRLLVL.